These T cell receptor beta chains were read from a single sample in a study of T cell responses to AZD1222 COVID-19 vaccine. The assay was immunoSEQ multiplex PCR, and TCRdb's table has in-frame clones only and misses some. Of 90,000 to 150,000 clones detected, 70% to 90% appear once; the ten largest clones hold approximately 8.5%. The sequences come from peripheral blood, collected on day 0 of AZD1222 vaccination. All receptors come from an adult in good health. Each CDR3 is given with its conserved first and last residue. The order of the fields is CDR3 protein, clone size, V gene. Size tells how often a clone was seen (once, few, many) or the class of an expanded clone, and some rows leave it out.

CDR3 protein: CASTPGGARPYEQYF
clone size: -
V gene: TRBV6-5

CDR3 protein: CASSLGLTDVDYEQYF
clone size: -
V gene: TRBV13

CDR3 protein: CASSQGEGDYEQYF
clone size: -
V gene: TRBV4-2

CDR3 protein: CASRDGYGYTF
clone size: -
V gene: TRBV23-1

CDR3 protein: CASSPRRTGGDEQYF
clone size: -
V gene: TRBV18

CDR3 protein: CASTLGRTQQETQYF
clone size: once
V gene: TRBV19

CDR3 protein: CASSLGGDQPQHF
clone size: -
V gene: TRBV5-6

CDR3 protein: CAWSLQGAGNTIYF
clone size: -
V gene: TRBV30

CDR3 protein: CAEGRAGANTIYF
clone size: -
V gene: TRBV9

CDR3 protein: CASSESSGRFYEQYF
clone size: -
V gene: TRBV2

CDR3 protein: CASSQSLALRGRVEKLFF
clone size: -
V gene: TRBV4-1

CDR3 protein: CASSQDRVEYEQYF
clone size: -
V gene: TRBV4-1

CDR3 protein: CASSLAPGVNYGYTF
clone size: few
V gene: TRBV7-2

CDR3 protein: CASSGARDTIYF
clone size: -
V gene: TRBV2

CDR3 protein: CASSPPGRGERGQYF
clone size: -
V gene: TRBV7-2

CDR3 protein: CASRKQGGQPQHF
clone size: -
V gene: TRBV12-3/TRBV12-4

CDR3 protein: CASSEGGRGLDTEAFF
clone size: -
V gene: TRBV10-2

CDR3 protein: CASSPRTSGNRYNEQFF
clone size: -
V gene: TRBV7-9

CDR3 protein: CSVVGDRGFTDTQYF
clone size: -
V gene: TRBV29-1

CDR3 protein: CASSLVQGPDYEQYF
clone size: -
V gene: TRBV5-1

CDR3 protein: CASSKKTGGTGELFF
clone size: -
V gene: TRBV4-3

CDR3 protein: CASSVFRGLETQYF
clone size: few
V gene: TRBV2

CDR3 protein: CASSLLGTGGRYEQYF
clone size: few
V gene: TRBV11-3

CDR3 protein: CASSVGGTATQYF
clone size: -
V gene: TRBV9

CDR3 protein: CASSYSGGGADEQFF
clone size: -
V gene: TRBV6-5

CDR3 protein: CASSETVNYGYTF
clone size: once
V gene: TRBV9

CDR3 protein: CATSIEGRTEAFF
clone size: -
V gene: TRBV11-1

CDR3 protein: CASSFGYQPQHF
clone size: -
V gene: TRBV12-3/TRBV12-4

CDR3 protein: CASMQSGANVLTF
clone size: -
V gene: TRBV27

CDR3 protein: CASSLTEQGAYEQYF
clone size: -
V gene: TRBV5-5

CDR3 protein: CASSQDPGLAGGGPYEQYF
clone size: once
V gene: TRBV4-2

CDR3 protein: CASSPPEGNEKLFF
clone size: -
V gene: TRBV14

CDR3 protein: CASSFAGQAEQYF
clone size: -
V gene: TRBV7-2

CDR3 protein: CASSLVGRLSGNTIYF
clone size: -
V gene: TRBV11-2

CDR3 protein: CAWSVPVLTEAFF
clone size: -
V gene: TRBV30

CDR3 protein: CASSSQTGIQEQYF
clone size: -
V gene: TRBV5-1

CDR3 protein: CASSPPNRFTQGDTQYF
clone size: -
V gene: TRBV18

CDR3 protein: CASSPDQWVDEQYF
clone size: -
V gene: TRBV18

CDR3 protein: CASTTTGDSTDTQYF
clone size: -
V gene: TRBV5-6

CDR3 protein: CASTPGLYNEQFF
clone size: -
V gene: TRBV6-2/TRBV6-3

CDR3 protein: CASSQVQGANEKLFF
clone size: -
V gene: TRBV3-1/TRBV3-2

CDR3 protein: CASTLGTGAYEQYF
clone size: -
V gene: TRBV6-6

CDR3 protein: CASGLGSGETQYF
clone size: -
V gene: TRBV12-5

CDR3 protein: CAISEQADTQYF
clone size: -
V gene: TRBV10-3

CDR3 protein: CASNVLGRNYGYTF
clone size: few
V gene: TRBV28

CDR3 protein: CASSPSPGHGYTF
clone size: -
V gene: TRBV27

CDR3 protein: CASSLPSGPYNEQFF
clone size: -
V gene: TRBV3-1/TRBV3-2

CDR3 protein: CASSQVGGTEAFF
clone size: -
V gene: TRBV3-1/TRBV3-2

CDR3 protein: CAWTSGRLRETQYF
clone size: -
V gene: TRBV30